Listed here are 7 T cell receptor beta chains from one sample, sequenced in a study of immune evolution from preneoplasia to lung adenocarcinoma. Using immunoSEQ multiplex PCR, the repertoire was profiled, and TCRdb retains in-frame clones only, with some absent. The sample has under 45,000 clones; 70% to 80% are singletons. Sequencing was performed on FFPE invasive lung adenocarcinoma tissue. The receptors come from a person between 55 and 70 years old with lung adenocarcinoma.

The rearrangement uses TRBV5-6 and TRBJ1-4; D remains ambiguous. Germline V gene lookup returns CDR1 SGHDT and CDR2 YYEEEE. Trimming shortened V by 4 bases and J by 0 bases, and 13 bases separated the two germline ends. The CDR3 is 16 residues long. The CDR3 sequence is CASSPGMATTNEKLFF. The CDR3 nucleotides read TGTGCCAGCAGCCCGGGAATGGCGACAACTAATGAAAAACTGTTTTTT.

The V gene is TRBV12-5, the J gene TRBJ1-1; the match to TRBD1 covers 8 bases. Per the germline V gene, CDR1 is LGHNT and CDR2 is FRNRAP. This CDR3 contains 13 residues. J lost 4 bases, V lost 3 bases, and 1 base had no gene match. For the CDR3, the DNA is TGTGCTAGTGGTTTTACAGGGGGCACTGAAGCTTTCTTT. Its translation: CASGFTGGTEAFF.

The chain recombines TRBV2 with TRBJ2-2, with 8 bases that match TRBD2. The CDR3 covers 17 residues. Germline V gene data show CDR1 as SNHLY and CDR2 as FYNNEI. V shed 2 bases, J shed 4 bases, and the junction held 9 bases outside the gene matches. The CDR3 region is CASSELRLARGTGELFF. CDR3 sequence (DNA): TGTGCCAGCAGTGAACTAAGACTAGCGCGTGGCACCGGGGAGCTGTTTTTT.

V gene TRBV27 combines with J gene TRBJ1-2; no reliable D call. Deletions cut 0 bases from V and 8 bases from J, with 22 bases between. CDR1 and CDR2 from the germline V gene are MNHEY and SMNVEV (reference sequence). This CDR3 region has 17 residues. Here the CDR3 reads CASSLSRGISRGVGYTF. CDR3 bases: TGTGCCAGCAGTTTATCGCGGGGAATCTCGCGGGGAGTGGGCTACACCTTC.

This chain joins TRBV19 and TRBJ2-7; 8 bases agree with TRBD2. V lost 6 bases, J lost 2 bases, and 6 bases stayed unmatched. The CDR3 loop spans 14 amino acids. Germline assignment: CDR1 LNHDA and CDR2 SQIVND (reference sequence). Here the CDR3 reads CASRPGGGTYEQYF. The DNA of the CDR3 is TGTGCCAGTAGGCCCGGGGGGGGTACCTACGAGCAGTACTTC.

The chain recombines TRBV2 with TRBJ2-5; possible D gene TRBD1, 6 bases. V was trimmed by 6 bases and J by 2 bases, leaving 13 bases between them. The CDR3 covers 14 residues. Germline CDR1 is SNHLY and CDR2 is FYNNEI. The DNA of the CDR3 is TGTGCCAGCAGCAGAGACAGGTCACAAGAGACCCAGTACTTC. It codes for CASSRDRSQETQYF.

V usage is TRBV21-1 and J usage is TRBJ2-7; the D call in the table, TRBD1, was not verified against the DNA. TRBV21-1 is classified as a pseudogene. The CDR3 is 14 residues long. The CDR3 DNA reads TGTGCCGGAGAGGGGACAGGGGAAGCCTACGAGCAGTACTTC. Translating it yields CAGEGTGEAYEQYF.